This T cell receptor (beta chain) was sequenced in a study of CD8+ T cells in alopecia areata. The junction had 10 bases not matched to a gene; V was cut back by 6 bases and J by 5 bases. Per the germline V gene, CDR1 is SQVTM and CDR2 is ANQGSEA. CDR3 size: 14 residues. Whole-study findings and limits: Patients showed less clear TCR sequence sharing than mice, possibly partly because of HLA diversity. It was lesional scalp, especially alopecia totalis/universalis, that showed higher clonality than normal scalp.

T lymphocytes (CD4+ and CD8+) were sorted from PBMCs. cDNA prepared by RNA extraction and subsequent reverse transcription served as the template for sequencing. Profiling relied on immunoSEQ multiplex PCR, and the TCRdb table lists in-frame clones only, not all of them. Here the sample spans some 130,000 clones, approximately 48% being singletons. Note on this clone: As yet, its antigen is unknown.

The chain links TRBV29-1 to TRBJ2-7, with TRBD1 identical over 10 bases. The TCR originated in a human donor with alopecia areata. The source was CD8+ T cells sorted from blood, collected at week 0. The CDR3 protein is CSVGWGQGTDEQYF. The CDR3 DNA reads TGCAGCGTGGGATGGGGACAGGGGACTGACGAGCAGTACTTC.